This TCR beta chain appears in the sequencing data of a study of cytomegalovirus exposure and HLA in healthy donors. General observations from the study: A later analysis reportedly found fewer N-insertions in an Asian-associated ancestry cluster than the roughly 670-donor mean. The records held CMV serostatus as the only immune exposure information.

Remarks on this clone: What it recognizes is unknown.

In germline, CDR1 is SGHRS, CDR2 YFSETQ. Unmatched junction bases numbered 13, after V lost 4 bases and J lost 2 bases. This CDR3 is 17 amino acids long. 13 Jbeta primers and 60 Vbeta primers were used for the PCR. The method was immunoSEQ multiplex PCR; TCRdb's version includes in-frame clones alone and lacks a portion of them. The sample lists about 110,000 clones; 79% were seen once. The TCR was taken from a woman between 18 and 29 years old in good health and CMV-seropositive. The rearrangement links TRBV5-1 to TRBJ2-5; TRBD2 matches 8 bases. Input material: PBMCs. The CDR3 loop is CASSTDGAGGLQETQYF. CDR3 sequence (DNA): TGCGCCAGCAGCACGGACGGCGCGGGAGGACTGCAAGAGACCCAGTACTTC.